This TCR beta chain emerged from a study of PD-L1 blockade in urothelial cancer. Looking at the study overall: Bladder-origin urothelial cancer in males covered about 90% of the roughly 30 patients.

The germline CDR1 and CDR2 sequences are LNHDA and SQIVND (reference sequence). CDR3 size: 16 residues. The V and J ends lost 5 bases and 4 bases, in that order; junction bases with no gene match: 8. Each patient gave between 1 and 8 samples of peripheral blood mononuclear cells, which were collected pretreatment and during treatment. TCRdb's table, derived via immunoSEQ multiplex PCR, lists solely in-frame clones and lacks some. The repertoire holds roughly 24,000 clones, with 75% to 90% as singletons. Sample: PBMCs, taken around atezolizumab (anti-PD-L1) treatment. V gene TRBV19 combines with J gene TRBJ2-3; 11 nucleotides match TRBD1. This clonotype was obtained from a man in his 60s with urothelial cancer. Here the CDR3 reads CASSARTGGRSDTQYF. The CDR3 DNA reads TGTGCCAGTAGTGCCCGGACAGGGGGCAGGTCAGATACGCAGTATTTT.